This TCR beta chain was sequenced in a study of a mutant IDH1 vaccine in newly diagnosed glioma. A note on this clone: The antigen remains undetermined.

V dropped 5 bases and J dropped 4 bases, with 11 bases sitting between them. Germline CDR1 and CDR2: MNHEY and SMNVEV (reference sequence). The CDR3 is 14 amino acids. Indicated time point: week 47, end of study. Vaccinated patients received 300 ug of mutant IDH1 20-mer peptide per dose, with topical imiquimod. TCRdb keeps only in-frame clones here, not all; method: immunoSEQ multiplex PCR. The sample lists fewer than 35,000 clones, more than 65% seen once, with around 28% in the top ten. V and J are TRBV27 and TRBJ1-4; a possible D gene is TRBD1 (6 bases). The source was PBMCs, collected from a glioma patient whose treatment included an IDH1 peptide vaccine. This clonotype was obtained from a man aged 25 to 45 with glioma. This CDR3 reads CASSLGGGNEKLFF. Written as DNA, the CDR3 is TGTGCCAGCAGTCTAGGGGGTGGTAATGAAAAACTGTTTTTT.